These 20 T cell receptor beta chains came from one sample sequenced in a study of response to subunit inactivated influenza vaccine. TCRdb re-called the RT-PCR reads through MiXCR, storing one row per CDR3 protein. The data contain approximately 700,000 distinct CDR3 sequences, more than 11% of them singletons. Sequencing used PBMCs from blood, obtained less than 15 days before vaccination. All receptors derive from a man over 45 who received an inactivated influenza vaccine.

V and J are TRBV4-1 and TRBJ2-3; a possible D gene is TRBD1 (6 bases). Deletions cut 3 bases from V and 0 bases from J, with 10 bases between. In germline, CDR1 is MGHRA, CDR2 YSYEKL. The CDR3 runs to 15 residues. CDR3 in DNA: TGCGCCAGCAGCCACCAAGGACAGAGCACAGATACGCAGTATTTT. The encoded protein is CASSHQGQSTDTQYF.

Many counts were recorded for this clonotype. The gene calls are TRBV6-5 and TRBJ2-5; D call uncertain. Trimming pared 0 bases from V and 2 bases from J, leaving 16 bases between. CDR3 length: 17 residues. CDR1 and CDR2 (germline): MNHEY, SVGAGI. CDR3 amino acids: CASSYSNQGVGQETQYF. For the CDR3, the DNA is TGTGCCAGCAGTTACTCGAATCAAGGAGTAGGACAAGAGACCCAGTACTTC.

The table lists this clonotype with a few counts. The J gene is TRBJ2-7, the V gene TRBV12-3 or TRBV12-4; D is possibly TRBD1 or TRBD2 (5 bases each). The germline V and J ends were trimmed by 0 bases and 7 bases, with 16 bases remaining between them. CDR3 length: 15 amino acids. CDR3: CASSLALRGPGEQYF. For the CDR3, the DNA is TGTGCCAGCAGTTTAGCGTTGAGGGGTCCGGGGGAGCAGTACTTC.

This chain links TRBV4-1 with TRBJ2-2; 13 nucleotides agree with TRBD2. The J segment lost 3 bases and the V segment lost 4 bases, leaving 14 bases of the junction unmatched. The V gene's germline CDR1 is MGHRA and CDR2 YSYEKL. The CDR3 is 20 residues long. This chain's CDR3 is CASSRIPGTSGTEHTGELFF. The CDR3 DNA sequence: TGCGCCAGCAGCCGAATACCCGGGACTAGCGGGACAGAGCACACCGGGGAGCTGTTTTTT.

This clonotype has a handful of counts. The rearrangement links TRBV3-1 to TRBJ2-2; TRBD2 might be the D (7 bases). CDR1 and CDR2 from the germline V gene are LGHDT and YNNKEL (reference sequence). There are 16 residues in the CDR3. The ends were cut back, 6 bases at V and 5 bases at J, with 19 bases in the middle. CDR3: CASRPGGGPLTGELFF. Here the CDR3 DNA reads TGTGCCAGCAGACCGGGCGGGGGCCCCTTGACCGGGGAGCTGTTTTTT.

For the CDR3, the DNA is TGTGCCAGCAGTTTACCAACTAGCGGGGCCTACAATGAGCAGTTCTTC. The encoded protein is CASSLPTSGAYNEQFF. The V gene is TRBV27, the J gene TRBJ2-1; 10 nucleotides align to TRBD2. The CDR3 spans 16 residues. The V gene end was trimmed by 2 bases and the J gene end by 2 bases; junction bases not matched to a gene: 3. Germline loops: CDR1 MNHEY, CDR2 SMNVEV (reference sequence).

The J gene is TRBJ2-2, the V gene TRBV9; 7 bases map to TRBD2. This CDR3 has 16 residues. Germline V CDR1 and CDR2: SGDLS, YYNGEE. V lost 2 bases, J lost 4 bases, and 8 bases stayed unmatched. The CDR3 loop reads CASSVAGLQVTGELFF. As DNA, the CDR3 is TGTGCCAGCAGCGTCGCGGGACTACAGGTCACCGGGGAGCTGTTTTTT. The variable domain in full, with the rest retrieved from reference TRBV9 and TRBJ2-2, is DSGVTQTPKHLITATGQRVTLRCSPRSGDLSVYWYQQSLDQGLQFLIQYYNGEERAKGNILERFSAQQFPDLHSELNLSSLELGDSALYFCASSVAGLQVTGELFFGEGSRLTVL.

The CDR3 sequence is CASSPLGDPYHEQYF. The CDR3 DNA is TGTGCCAGCTCACCTTTGGGTGATCCGTACCACGAGCAGTACTTC. V usage is TRBV18 and J usage is TRBJ2-7; no clear D gene. V dropped 3 bases and J dropped 5 bases, with 17 bases sitting between them. Looked up from germline, CDR1 is KGHSH and CDR2 is LQKENI. CDR3 length equals 15 residues. Filled out from reference TRBV18 and TRBJ2-7, the complete variable domain reads NAGVMQNPRHLVRRRGQEARLRCSPMKGHSHVYWYRQLPEEGLKFMVYLQKENIIDESGMPKERFSAEFPKEGPSILRIQQVVRGDSAAYFCASSPLGDPYHEQYFGPGTRLTVT.

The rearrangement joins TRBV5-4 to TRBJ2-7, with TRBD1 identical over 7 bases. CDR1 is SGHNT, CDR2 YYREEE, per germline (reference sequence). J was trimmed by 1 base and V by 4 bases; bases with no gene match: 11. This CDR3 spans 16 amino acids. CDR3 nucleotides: TGTGCCAGCAGCGACGCAAGACAGGGAAATTCCTACGAGCAGTACTTC. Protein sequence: CASSDARQGNSYEQYF.

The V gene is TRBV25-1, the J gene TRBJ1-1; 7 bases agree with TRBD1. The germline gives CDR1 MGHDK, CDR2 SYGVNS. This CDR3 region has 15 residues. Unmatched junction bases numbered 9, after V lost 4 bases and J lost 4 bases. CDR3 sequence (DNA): TGTGCCAGCAGTGGCCAGGGGGATAAGGGCACTGAAGCTTTCTTT. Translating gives CASSGQGDKGTEAFF.

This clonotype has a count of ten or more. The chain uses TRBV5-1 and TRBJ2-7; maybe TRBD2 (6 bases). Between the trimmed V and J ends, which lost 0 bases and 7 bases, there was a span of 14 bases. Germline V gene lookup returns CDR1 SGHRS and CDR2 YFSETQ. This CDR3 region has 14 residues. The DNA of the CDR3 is TGCGCCAGCAGCTTGGCCGGGGGAGCAGGGGAGCAGTACTTC. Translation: CASSLAGGAGEQYF.

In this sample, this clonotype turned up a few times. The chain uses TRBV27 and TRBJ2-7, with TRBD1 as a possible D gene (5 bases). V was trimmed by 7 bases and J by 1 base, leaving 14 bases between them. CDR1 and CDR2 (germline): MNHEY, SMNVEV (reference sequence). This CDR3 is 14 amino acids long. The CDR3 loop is CASTRGPGSYEQYF. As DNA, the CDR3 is TGTGCCAGCACGCGTGGTCCAGGGTCCTACGAGCAGTACTTC.

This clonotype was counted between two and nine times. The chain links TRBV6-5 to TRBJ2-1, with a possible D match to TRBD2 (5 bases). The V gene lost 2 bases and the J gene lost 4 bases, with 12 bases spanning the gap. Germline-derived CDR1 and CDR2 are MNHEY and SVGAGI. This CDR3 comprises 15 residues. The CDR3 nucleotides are TGTGCCAGCAGTTACGATTCTCGGGGTTACAATGAGCAGTTCTTC. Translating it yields CASSYDSRGYNEQFF.

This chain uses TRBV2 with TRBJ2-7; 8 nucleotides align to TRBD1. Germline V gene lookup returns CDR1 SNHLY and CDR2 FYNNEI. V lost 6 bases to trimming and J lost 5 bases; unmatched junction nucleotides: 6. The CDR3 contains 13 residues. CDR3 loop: CASSPGTGHEQYF. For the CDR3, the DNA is TGTGCCAGCAGCCCCGGGACAGGACACGAGCAGTACTTC.

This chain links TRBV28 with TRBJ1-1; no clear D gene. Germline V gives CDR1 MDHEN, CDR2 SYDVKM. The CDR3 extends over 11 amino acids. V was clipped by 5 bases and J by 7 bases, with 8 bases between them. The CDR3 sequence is CASSPRLEAFF. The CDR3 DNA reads TGTGCCAGCAGTCCCCGGCTTGAAGCTTTCTTT. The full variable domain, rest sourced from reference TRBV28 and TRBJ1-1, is DVKVTQSSRYLVKRTGEKVFLECVQDMDHENMFWYRQDPGLGLRLIYFSYDVKMKEKGDIPEGYSVSREKKERFSLILESASTNQTSMYLCASSPRLEAFFGQGTRLTVV.

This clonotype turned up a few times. CDR3 DNA: TGCGCCAGCAGCGATACTAGCGGGGGACCCCACAATGAGCAGTTCTTC. It is translated as CASSDTSGGPHNEQFF. The rearrangement uses TRBV5-1 and TRBJ2-1; 11 bases fit TRBD2. The CDR3 has 16 residues. After removal of 4 bases from V and 5 bases from J, the junction contained 8 bases not matched to a gene. The V gene's germline CDR1 is SGHRS and CDR2 YFSETQ.

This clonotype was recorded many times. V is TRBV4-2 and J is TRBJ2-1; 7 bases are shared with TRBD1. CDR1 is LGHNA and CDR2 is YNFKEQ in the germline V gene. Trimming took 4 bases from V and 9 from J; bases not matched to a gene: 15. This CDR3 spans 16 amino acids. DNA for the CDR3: TGTGCCAGCAGCCCAATCGGGGACAGACTGGACGGTGAGCAGTTCTTC. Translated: CASSPIGDRLDGEQFF.

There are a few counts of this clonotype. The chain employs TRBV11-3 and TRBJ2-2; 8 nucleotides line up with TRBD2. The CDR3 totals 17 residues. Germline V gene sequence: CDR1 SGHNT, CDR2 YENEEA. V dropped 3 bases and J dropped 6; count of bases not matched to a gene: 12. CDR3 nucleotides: TGTGCCAGCAGCTTGGATGCCATGGGAGCGGGAGCCGGGGAGCTGTTTTTT. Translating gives CASSLDAMGAGAGELFF.

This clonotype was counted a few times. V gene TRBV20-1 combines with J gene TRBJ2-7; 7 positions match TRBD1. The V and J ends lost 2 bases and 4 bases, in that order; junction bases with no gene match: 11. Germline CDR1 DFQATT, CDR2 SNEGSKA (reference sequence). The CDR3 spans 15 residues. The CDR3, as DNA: TGCAGTGCTAGACCTCCTGGGACAGTACCTTACGAGCAGTACTTC. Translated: CSARPPGTVPYEQYF.

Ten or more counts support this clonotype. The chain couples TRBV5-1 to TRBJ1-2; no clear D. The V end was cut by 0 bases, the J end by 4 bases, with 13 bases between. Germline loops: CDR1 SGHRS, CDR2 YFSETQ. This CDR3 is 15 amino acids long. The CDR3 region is CASSLASGGVYGYTF. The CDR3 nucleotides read TGCGCCAGCAGCTTGGCGTCGGGCGGTGTCTATGGCTACACCTTC.